This paragraph covers one T cell receptor (beta chain) sequence. The antigen is unknown. The source of the sample is a study of cytomegalovirus exposure and HLA in healthy donors. The PCR employed 60 Vbeta primers together with 13 Jbeta primers. Data came from immunoSEQ multiplex PCR; TCRdb stores just in-frame clones and leaves some out. In the table there are around 190,000 clones, roughly four fifths of which are singletons. Trimming removed 5 bases from V and 2 bases from J; junction bases left unmatched: 6. This CDR3 region has 15 residues. The V gene's germline CDR1 is MDHEN and CDR2 SYDVKM. Overall study findings and caveats: Some 17,000 TCR beta sequences were associated with HLA alleles at 0.05 false discovery rate in a later analysis.

The sample taken for sequencing was PBMCs. The V and J genes are TRBV28 and TRBJ2-1; 7 bases are a match to TRBD1. The TCR was taken from a man between 25 and 39 years old in good health and CMV-seronegative. The CDR3 DNA reads as TGTGCCAGCAGTCAACAGGGGCGTGCCTACAATGAGCAGTTCTTC. As protein: CASSQQGRAYNEQFF.